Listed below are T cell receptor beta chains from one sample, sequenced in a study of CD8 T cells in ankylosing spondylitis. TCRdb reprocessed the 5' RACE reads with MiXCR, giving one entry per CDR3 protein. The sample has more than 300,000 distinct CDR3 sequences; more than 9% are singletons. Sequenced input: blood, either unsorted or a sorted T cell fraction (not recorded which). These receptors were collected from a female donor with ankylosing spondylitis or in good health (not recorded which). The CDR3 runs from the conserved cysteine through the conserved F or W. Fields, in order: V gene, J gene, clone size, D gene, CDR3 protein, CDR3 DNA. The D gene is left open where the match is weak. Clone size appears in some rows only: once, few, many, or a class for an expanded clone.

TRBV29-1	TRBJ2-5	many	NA	CSVETGNLQETQYF	TGCAGCGTTGAAACAGGAAATTTGCAAGAGACCCAGTACTTC
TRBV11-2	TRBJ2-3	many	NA	CASSLAPQGFDTQYF	TGTGCCAGCAGCCTAGCACCCCAGGGTTTTGATACGCAGTATTTT
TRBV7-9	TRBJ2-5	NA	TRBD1	CASSSGTGGGETQYF	TGTGCCAGCAGCTCCGGGACAGGGGGCGGAGAGACCCAGTACTTC
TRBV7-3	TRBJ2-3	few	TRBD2	CASSTPGTISTDTQYF	TGTGCCAGCAGCACTCCCGGGACTATAAGCACAGATACGCAGTATTTT
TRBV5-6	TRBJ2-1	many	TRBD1	CASSGMGTELNEQFF	TGTGCCAGCAGCGGTATGGGGACAGAACTCAATGAGCAGTTCTTC
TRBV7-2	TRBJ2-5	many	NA	CASSLEANQETQYF	TGTGCCAGCAGCTTAGAGGCCAATCAAGAGACCCAGTACTTC
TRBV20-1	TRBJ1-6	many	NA	CSASSGLDNSPLHF	TGCAGTGCTAGTTCAGGACTGGATAATTCACCCCTCCACTTT
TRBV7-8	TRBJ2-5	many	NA	CASSLGTSSETQYF	TGTGCCAGCAGCTTAGGGACGTCTAGCGAGACCCAGTACTTC
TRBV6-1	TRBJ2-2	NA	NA	CASTQSGYDTGELFF	TGTGCCAGCACCCAGTCAGGGTATGACACCGGGGAGCTGTTTTTT
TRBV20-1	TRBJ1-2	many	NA	CSAPGKVNKYGYTF	TGCAGTGCCCCAGGGAAAGTAAATAAGTATGGCTACACCTTC
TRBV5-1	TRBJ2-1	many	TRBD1	CASSLWTGDPNEQFF	TGCGCCAGCAGCTTGTGGACAGGGGATCCTAATGAGCAGTTCTTC
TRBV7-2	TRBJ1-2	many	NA	CASSSAKEGYGYTF	TGTGCCAGCAGCTCTGCGAAGGAAGGCTATGGCTACACCTTC
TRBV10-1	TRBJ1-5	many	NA	CVPRDSGGGNNQPQHF	TGCGTACCCCGCGATTCTGGGGGAGGGAACAATCAGCCCCAGCATTTT
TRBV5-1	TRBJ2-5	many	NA	CASSTQAYQETQYF	TGCGCCAGCAGCACCCAGGCGTACCAAGAGACCCAGTACTTC
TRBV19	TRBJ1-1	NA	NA	CASSSGLHTEAFF	TGTGCCAGTAGTTCGGGGCTCCACACTGAAGCTTTCTTT
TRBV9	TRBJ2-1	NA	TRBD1	CASSVKAYTRGHPSSYNEQFF	TGTGCCAGCAGCGTAAAGGCCTATACCAGGGGGCACCCAAGCTCCTACAATGAGCAGTTCTTC
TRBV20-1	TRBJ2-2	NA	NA	CSAHRRRTTGELFF	TGCAGTGCCCACCGTCGCAGGACTACCGGGGAGCTGTTTTTT
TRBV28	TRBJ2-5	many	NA	CASSLNGAQETQYF	TGTGCCAGCAGTTTAAACGGGGCCCAAGAGACCCAGTACTTC
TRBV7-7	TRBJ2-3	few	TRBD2	CASRPLAGGTDTQYF	TGTGCTAGCAGACCCCTAGCGGGGGGGACAGATACGCAGTATTTT
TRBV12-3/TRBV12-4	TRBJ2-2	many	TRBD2	CASSPPSGRINGELFF	TGTGCCAGCAGCCCCCCTAGCGGGAGAATCAACGGGGAGCTGTTTTTT
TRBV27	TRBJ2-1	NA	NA	CASSLSGRANEQFF	TGTGCCAGCAGTTTATCTGGCAGGGCTAATGAGCAGTTCTTC
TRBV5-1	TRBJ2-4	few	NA	CASSLELVAGGDIQYF	TGCGCCAGCAGCTTGGAATTAGTCGCAGGGGGGGACATTCAGTACTTC
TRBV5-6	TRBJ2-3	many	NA	CASIPPPRRQGGTDTQYF	TGTGCCAGCATCCCGCCGCCTCGCAGACAAGGGGGCACAGATACGCAGTATTTT
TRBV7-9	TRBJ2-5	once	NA	CASRSDPVQETQYF	TGTGCCAGCAGATCAGATCCTGTCCAAGAGACCCAGTACTTC
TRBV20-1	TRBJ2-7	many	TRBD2	CSARSMVAGNEQYF	TGCAGTGCTAGATCGATGGTAGCGGGCAACGAGCAGTACTTC
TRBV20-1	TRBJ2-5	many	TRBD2	CSAQLLAGRQETQYF	TGCAGTGCTCAACTACTAGCGGGCAGGCAAGAGACCCAGTACTTC
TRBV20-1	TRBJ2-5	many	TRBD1	CSARDAGQGAETQYF	TGCAGTGCTAGAGATGCCGGACAGGGGGCGGAGACCCAGTACTTC
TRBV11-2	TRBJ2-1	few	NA	CASSRWDEQFF	TGTGCCAGCAGCCGATGGGATGAGCAGTTCTTC
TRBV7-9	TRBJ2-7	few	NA	CASSLGGAGWEQYF	TGTGCCAGCAGCTTAGGGGGGGCCGGTTGGGAGCAGTACTTC
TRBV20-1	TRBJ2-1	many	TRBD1	CSARKPGGNNEQFF	TGCAGTGCTAGAAAGCCAGGGGGAAACAATGAGCAGTTCTTC
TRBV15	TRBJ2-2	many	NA	CATSRDYKETGELFF	TGTGCCACCAGCAGAGATTATAAGGAGACCGGGGAGCTGTTTTTT
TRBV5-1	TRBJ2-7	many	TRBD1	CASSLDRGYEQYF	TGTGCCAGCAGCTTAGACAGGGGGTACGAGCAGTACTTC
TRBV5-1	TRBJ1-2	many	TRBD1	CASSLETGGPTNYGYTF	TGCGCCAGCAGCTTGGAGACAGGGGGTCCCACTAACTATGGCTACACCTTC
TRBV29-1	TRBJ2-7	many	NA	CSVSDSSVYEQYF	TGCAGCGTGTCGGACAGTTCTGTCTACGAGCAGTACTTC
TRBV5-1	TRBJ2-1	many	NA	CASSLDAGYNEQFF	TGCGCCAGCAGCTTGGACGCTGGCTACAATGAGCAGTTCTTC
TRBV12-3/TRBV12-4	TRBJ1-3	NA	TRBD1	CASKPTGGFGNTIYF	TGTGCCAGCAAACCTACAGGGGGCTTTGGAAACACCATATATTTT
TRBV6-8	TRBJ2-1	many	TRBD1	CASSSIPGQGPYNEQFF	TGTGCCAGCAGTTCCATACCGGGACAGGGGCCCTACAATGAGCAGTTCTTC
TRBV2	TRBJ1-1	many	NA	CASRAESAEAFF	TGTGCCAGCAGGGCAGAAAGCGCTGAAGCTTTCTTT
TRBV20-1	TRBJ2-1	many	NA	CSAALTPAKIF	TGCAGTGCAGCCTTGACTCCGGCGAAGATCTTC